This TCR beta chain was profiled in a study of blood T cell repertoires in COVID-19. Study members were between about 18 and 100 years old and lived in some 22 US regions. The recovered donors of Cohort 3 showed two negative PCRs, clearance, or symptom resolution. The CDR3 consists of 12 residues. Germline V gene sequence: CDR1 SQVTM, CDR2 ANQGSEA. V was pared by 2 bases and J by 7 bases, with 11 bases between. The protocol was immunoSEQ multiplex PCR, while the TCRdb copy is restricted to in-frame clones and leaves out a portion. The sample yields 260,000 or so clones, around 85% seen once. This sequence originates from a woman aged 45-65 years who had recovered from COVID-19. The chain combines TRBV29-1 with TRBJ1-1, with a possible D match to TRBD1 (6 bases). Sequenced: PBMCs or T cells enriched from blood (not recorded which). This chain's CDR3 is CSVERGGDEAFF. The CDR3 region has the DNA TGCAGCGTTGAAAGAGGGGGAGATGAAGCTTTCTTT.